The rows below give T cell receptor beta chains drawn from one sample of a study of tissue T cells after allogeneic stem cell transplantation. Generated by immunoSEQ multiplex PCR, the TCRdb table keeps only in-frame clones and is missing some. This sample has about 9,600 clones, with 60% to 75% found just once. The sequencing used tissue from the ileum, collected at autopsy. These receptors came from a woman aged 18 to 55 with breast cancer. The CDR3 runs from the conserved cysteine through the conserved F or W. Fields, in order: clone size, J gene, V gene, D gene, CDR3 DNA, CDR3 protein. A D gene is named only where the DNA matches it firmly. Rows give clone size only sometimes, using once, few, many, or a class for an expanded clone.

once | TRBJ1-2 | TRBV7-2 | - | TGTGCCAGCAGCTTCGGCCAGGGAGGCTACACCTTC | CASSFGQGGYTF
- | TRBJ2-7 | TRBV27 | TRBD2 | TGTGCCAGCAGTTTAGGGCGGGGGGGCTCCTACGAGCAGTACTTC | CASSLGRGGSYEQYF
- | TRBJ2-7 | TRBV21-1 | - | TGTGCCAGCAGCAACTCGAGCCCCCCTAGCGTCCCGGGCCCGTCATACGAGCAGTACTTC | CASSNSSPPSVPGPSYEQYF
few | TRBJ2-1 | TRBV19 | TRBD1 | TGTGCCAGTAGTATACAGGGGGCAAGGTACAATGAGCAGTTCTTC | CASSIQGARYNEQFF
- | TRBJ2-5 | TRBV28 | - | TGTGCCAGCTCCCCCGGCCTTCAAGAGACCCAGTACTTC | CASSPGLQETQYF
- | TRBJ2-7 | TRBV3-1/TRBV3-2 | - | TGTGCCAGCAGCCAAGATCTTGCCAGTCGGGGGGAGCAGTACTTC | CASSQDLASRGEQYF
- | TRBJ2-3 | TRBV19 | TRBD2 | TGTGCCACCTCATTTTCGACAGCGGGAACCTATACAGATACGCAGTATTTT | CATSFSTAGTYTDTQYF
- | TRBJ2-4 | TRBV30 | - | TGTGCCTGGGACCTGGGGGCAGCTTTTGGCATTCAGTACTTC | CAWDLGAAFGIQYF
- | TRBJ2-1 | TRBV7-6 | TRBD2 | TGTGCCAGCAGCTTCCTGCCTGGGTTGCGGGAGGGCCTTTATTATGAGCAGTTCTTC | CASSFLPGLREGLYYEQFF
few | TRBJ2-7 | TRBV18 | TRBD1 | TGTGCCAGCTCACCCCGGGACAGCAACTACGAGCAGTACTTC | CASSPRDSNYEQYF
few | TRBJ2-7 | TRBV19 | TRBD2 | TGTGCCAGTAGTATCGGACTAGCGGGAACTTACGAGCAGTACTTC | CASSIGLAGTYEQYF
- | TRBJ1-5 | TRBV19 | TRBD1 | TGTGCCAGTAGTACCGGGACAGTCGGACAGCCCCAGCATTTT | CASSTGTVGQPQHF
few | TRBJ2-1 | TRBV7-2 | - | TGTGCCAGCTCGGATCAGGGGGGGGACGATCAGTTCTTC | CASSDQGGDDQFF
- | TRBJ2-1 | TRBV2 | TRBD2 | TGTGCCAGCACCCCCGGGACTAGTTCCAGCTCCTACAATGAGCAGTTCTTC | CASTPGTSSSSYNEQFF
once | TRBJ2-1 | TRBV5-5 | - | TGTGCCAGCAGCTTGCCCTCGGGCAATGAGCAGTTCTTC | CASSLPSGNEQFF
- | TRBJ2-1 | TRBV20-1 | - | TGCAGTGCCGCACCGTACAATGAGCAGTTCTTC | CSAAPYNEQFF
- | TRBJ2-2 | TRBV7-2 | - | TGTGCCAGCAGATTCAGCCGGAACACCGGGGAGCTGTTTTTT | CASRFSRNTGELFF
few | TRBJ2-2 | TRBV3-1/TRBV3-2 | TRBD2 | TGTGCCAGCACTCTTGCGGGAGGACACGGGGAGCTGTTTTTT | CASTLAGGHGELFF
- | TRBJ2-1 | TRBV27 | - | TGTGCCAGCAGGCTCGGGTTCCCGGGGAATGAGCAGTTCTTC | CASRLGFPGNEQFF
once | TRBJ1-4 | TRBV9 | TRBD1 | TGTGCCAGCAGCGGACGATCGGGGACAGGGAATGAAAAACTGTTTTTT | CASSGRSGTGNEKLFF
- | TRBJ2-1 | TRBV5-1 | - | TGCGCCAGCAGCCAGAGCGGTTCGAGCTCCTACAATGAGCAGTTCTTC | CASSQSGSSSYNEQFF
- | TRBJ1-2 | TRBV2 | - | TGTGCCAGCCTCGTCGGGGAGGTCGGGAACTATGGCTACACCTTC | CASLVGEVGNYGYTF